This T cell receptor beta chain was captured by sequencing in a study of immune evolution from preneoplasia to lung adenocarcinoma. Study-wide findings and caveats: From normal lung to invasive adenocarcinoma, top clone frequencies appeared to decrease. Later-stage lesions seemingly showed higher T cell density and diversity than normal lung.

Resections took place in Japan or China from about 2013 to 2018. Macro-dissection enriched premalignant or tumor cells before nucleic acid extraction. This CDR3 region has 15 residues. Points on this clone: Its specificity is not known.

This table comes from immunoSEQ multiplex PCR, and its TCRdb copy is limited to in-frame clones, with some not included. Found here are about 8,400 clones, 81% of them singletons; the top ten hold 8% to 9.5%. This rearrangement joins TRBV21-1 to TRBJ2-7; the table's D call, TRBD1, was not checked against the DNA. TRBV21-1 is listed as a pseudogene. The sequenced sample consisted of FFPE invasive lung adenocarcinoma tissue. This receptor was taken from a person between 50 and 60 years old with lung adenocarcinoma. The CDR3 nucleotides read TGTGCCAGCAGCCTGCTGCGGGACAGAGCCTACGAGCAGTACTTC. Its translation: CASSLLRDRAYEQYF.